The 5 T cell receptor beta chains below come from one sample, sequenced in a study of cytomegalovirus exposure and HLA in healthy donors. Amplification used 60 Vbeta primers and 13 Jbeta primers. This table comes from immunoSEQ multiplex PCR, and its TCRdb copy is limited to in-frame clones, with some not included. The repertoire table contains over 45,000 clones. The sample taken for sequencing was PBMCs. These receptors came from a woman younger than 35 in good health and CMV-seronegative.

The chain is built from TRBV7-2 and TRBJ1-1; D ambiguous. Germline V gene lookup returns CDR1 SGHTA and CDR2 FQGNSA. Trimming took 1 base from V and 1 from J, leaving 4 bases between them. The CDR3 covers 13 residues. CDR3 amino acids: CASSLVQNTEAFF. The DNA of the CDR3 is TGTGCCAGCAGCTTAGTACAGAACACTGAAGCTTTCTTT.

The chain links TRBV30 to TRBJ2-7; 9 nucleotides align to TRBD2. After removal of 5 bases from V and 5 bases from J, the junction contained 13 bases not matched to a gene. Germline CDR1 reads GTSNPN; CDR2 reads SVGIG (reference sequence). The CDR3 sequence is 15 residues long. The CDR3 nucleotides are TGTGCCTGGTTCAAAGGGACTAGCATAGTCCACGAGCAGTACTTC. It translates to CAWFKGTSIVHEQYF.

The chain uses TRBV5-1 and TRBJ2-1; 9 nucleotides match TRBD1. The CDR3 is 14 residues long. From germline, CDR1 is SGHRS and CDR2 YFSETQ. Germline trimming cut 3 bases from V and 6 bases from J; bases unmatched to any gene: 4. The CDR3 nucleotides read TGCGCCAGCAGCTCGGGACAGGGACTCAATGAGCAGTTCTTC. This sequence encodes CASSSGQGLNEQFF.

The J gene is TRBJ2-1, the V gene TRBV7-9; D possibly corresponds to TRBD2 (5 bases). V was shortened by 2 bases and J by 7 bases, with 12 bases between the two germline ends. The CDR3 is made up of 14 amino acids. The germline V gene has CDR1 SEHNR and CDR2 FQNEAQ (reference sequence). The DNA for the CDR3 is TGTGCCAGCAGCTTAACAACTAGGGCGAATGAGCAGTTCTTC. Its protein product is CASSLTTRANEQFF. The full variable domain, completed using reference TRBV7-9 and TRBJ2-1, is DTGVSQNPRHKITKRGQNVTFRCDPISEHNRLYWYRQTLGQGPEFLTYFQNEAQLEKSRLLSDRFSAERPKGSFSTLEIQRTEQGDSAMYLCASSLTTRANEQFFGPGTRLTVL.

The gene calls are TRBV28 and TRBJ2-7, with 9 bases identical to TRBD2. The CDR3 runs 16 residues. Germline V lookup: CDR1 MDHEN, CDR2 SYDVKM. Trimming cost V 5 bases and J 7 bases; bases outside gene matches: 15. The DNA for the CDR3 is TGTGCCAGCAGTCCTGCCGGGGTAGCGGGAGAATATGAGCAGTACTTC. This gives the protein CASSPAGVAGEYEQYF.